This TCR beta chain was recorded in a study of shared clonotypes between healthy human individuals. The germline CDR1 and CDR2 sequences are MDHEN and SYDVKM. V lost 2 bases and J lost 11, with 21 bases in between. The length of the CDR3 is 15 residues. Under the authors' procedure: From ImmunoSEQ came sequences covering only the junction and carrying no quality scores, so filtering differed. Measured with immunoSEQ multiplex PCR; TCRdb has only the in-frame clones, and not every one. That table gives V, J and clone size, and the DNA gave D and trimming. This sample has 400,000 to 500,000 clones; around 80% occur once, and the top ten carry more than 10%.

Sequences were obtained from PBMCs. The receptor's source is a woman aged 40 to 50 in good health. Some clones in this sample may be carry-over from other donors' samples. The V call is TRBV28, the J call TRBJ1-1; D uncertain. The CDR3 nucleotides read TGTGCCAGCAGTTTAGAGCCCCGGCCACCGGGTCAGGCTTTCTTT. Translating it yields CASSLEPRPPGQAFF.